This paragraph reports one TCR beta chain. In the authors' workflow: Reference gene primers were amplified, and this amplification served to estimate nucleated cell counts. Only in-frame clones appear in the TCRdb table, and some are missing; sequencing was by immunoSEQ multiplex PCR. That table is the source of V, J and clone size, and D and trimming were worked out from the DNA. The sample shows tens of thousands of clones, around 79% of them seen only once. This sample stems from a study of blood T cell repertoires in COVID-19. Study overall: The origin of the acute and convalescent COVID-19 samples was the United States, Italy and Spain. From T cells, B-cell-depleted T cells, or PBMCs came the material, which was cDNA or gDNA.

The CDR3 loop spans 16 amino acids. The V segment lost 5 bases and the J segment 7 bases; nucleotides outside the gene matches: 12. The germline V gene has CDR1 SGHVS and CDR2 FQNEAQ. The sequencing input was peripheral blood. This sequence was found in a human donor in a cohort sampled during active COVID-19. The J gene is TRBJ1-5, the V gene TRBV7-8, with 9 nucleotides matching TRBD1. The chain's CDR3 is CASSRGTGSIRQPQHF. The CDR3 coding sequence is TGTGCCAGCAGCCGCGGGACAGGGAGTATTAGGCAGCCCCAGCATTTT. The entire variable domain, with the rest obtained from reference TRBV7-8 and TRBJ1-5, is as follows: GAGVSQSPRYKVAKRGQDVALRCDPISGHVSLFWYQQALGQGPEFLTYFQNEAQLDKSGLPSDRFFAERPEGSVSTLKIQRTQQEDSAVYLCASSRGTGSIRQPQHFGDGTRLSIL.